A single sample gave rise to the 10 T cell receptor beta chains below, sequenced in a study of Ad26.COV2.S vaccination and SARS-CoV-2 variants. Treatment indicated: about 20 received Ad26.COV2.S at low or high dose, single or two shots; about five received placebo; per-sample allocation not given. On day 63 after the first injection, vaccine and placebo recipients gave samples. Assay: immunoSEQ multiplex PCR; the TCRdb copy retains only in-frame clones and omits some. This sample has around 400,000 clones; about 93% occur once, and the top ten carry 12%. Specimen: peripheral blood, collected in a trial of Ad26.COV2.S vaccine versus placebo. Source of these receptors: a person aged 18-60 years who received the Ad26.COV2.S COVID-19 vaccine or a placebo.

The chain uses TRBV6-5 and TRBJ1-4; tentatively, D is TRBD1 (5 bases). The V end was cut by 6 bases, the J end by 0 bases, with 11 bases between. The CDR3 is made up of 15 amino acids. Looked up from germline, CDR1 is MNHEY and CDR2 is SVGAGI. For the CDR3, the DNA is TGTGCCAGCAGGGACACCTATGCAACTAATGAAAAACTGTTTTTT. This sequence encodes CASRDTYATNEKLFF.

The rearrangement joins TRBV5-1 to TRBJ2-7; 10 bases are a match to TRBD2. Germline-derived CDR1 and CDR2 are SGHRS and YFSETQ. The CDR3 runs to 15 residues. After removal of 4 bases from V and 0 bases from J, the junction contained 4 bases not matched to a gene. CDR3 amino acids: CASSHRTSGSYEQYF. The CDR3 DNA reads TGCGCCAGCAGCCATCGGACTAGCGGCTCCTACGAGCAGTACTTC.

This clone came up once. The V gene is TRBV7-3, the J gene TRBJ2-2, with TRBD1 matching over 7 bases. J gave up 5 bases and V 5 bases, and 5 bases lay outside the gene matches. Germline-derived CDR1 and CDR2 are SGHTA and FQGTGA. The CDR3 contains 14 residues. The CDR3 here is CASSTGAETGELFF. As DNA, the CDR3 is TGTGCCAGCAGCACAGGGGCAGAAACCGGGGAGCTGTTTTTT.

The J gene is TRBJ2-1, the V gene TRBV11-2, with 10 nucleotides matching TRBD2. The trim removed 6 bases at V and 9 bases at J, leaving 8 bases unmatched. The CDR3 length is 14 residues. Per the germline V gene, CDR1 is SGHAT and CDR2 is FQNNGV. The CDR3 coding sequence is TGTGCCAGCAGTAATCGACTAGCGGGCACTGAGCAGTTCTTC. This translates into CASSNRLAGTEQFF.

The CDR3 loop is CASEGGRTDTQYF. The CDR3 bases are TGTGCCAGCGAGGGCGGGAGGACAGATACGCAGTATTTT. V usage is TRBV28 and J usage is TRBJ2-3; 8 bases are a match to TRBD2. Germline lookup yields CDR1 MDHEN and CDR2 SYDVKM. V gave up 8 bases and J gave up 3 bases; unmatched junction bases: 4. CDR3 size: 13 residues.

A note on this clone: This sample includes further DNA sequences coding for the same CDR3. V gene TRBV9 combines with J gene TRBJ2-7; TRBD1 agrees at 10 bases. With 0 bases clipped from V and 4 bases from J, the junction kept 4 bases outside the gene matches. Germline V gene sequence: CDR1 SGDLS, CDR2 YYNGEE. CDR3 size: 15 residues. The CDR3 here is CASSVGGQGSYEQYF. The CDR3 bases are TGTGCCAGCAGCGTAGGGGGACAGGGGTCATACGAGCAGTACTTC.

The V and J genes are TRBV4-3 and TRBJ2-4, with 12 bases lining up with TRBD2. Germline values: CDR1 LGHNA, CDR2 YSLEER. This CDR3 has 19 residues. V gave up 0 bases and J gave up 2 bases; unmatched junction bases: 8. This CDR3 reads CASSQDSASGRASKNIQYF. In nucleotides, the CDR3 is TGCGCCAGCAGCCAAGATTCGGCTAGCGGGAGGGCCTCCAAAAACATTCAGTACTTC.

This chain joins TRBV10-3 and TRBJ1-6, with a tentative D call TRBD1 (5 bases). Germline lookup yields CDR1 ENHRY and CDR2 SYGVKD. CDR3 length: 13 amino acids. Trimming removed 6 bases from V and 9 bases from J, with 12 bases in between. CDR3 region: CAISGTGGSPLHF. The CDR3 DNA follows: TGTGCCATCAGCGGGACCGGGGGTTCACCCCTCCACTTT.

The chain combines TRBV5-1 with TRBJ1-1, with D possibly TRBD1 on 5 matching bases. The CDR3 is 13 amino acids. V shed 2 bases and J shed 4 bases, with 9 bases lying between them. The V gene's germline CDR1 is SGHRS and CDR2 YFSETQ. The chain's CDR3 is CASSFGGTTEAFF. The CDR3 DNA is TGCGCCAGCAGCTTTGGGGGGACCACTGAAGCTTTCTTT. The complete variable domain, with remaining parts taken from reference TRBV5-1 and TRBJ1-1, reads KAGVTQTPRYLIKTRGQQVTLSCSPISGHRSVSWYQQTPGQGLQFLFEYFSETQRNKGNFPGRFSGRQFSNSRSEMNVSTLELGDSALYLCASSFGGTTEAFFGQGTRLTVV.

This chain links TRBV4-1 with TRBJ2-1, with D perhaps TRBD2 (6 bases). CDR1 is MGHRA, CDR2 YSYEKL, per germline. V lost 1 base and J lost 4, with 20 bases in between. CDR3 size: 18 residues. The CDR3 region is CASSQVPPPTGAYNEQFF. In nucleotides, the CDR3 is TGCGCCAGCAGCCAAGTACCCCCGCCGACGGGAGCTTACAATGAGCAGTTCTTC.